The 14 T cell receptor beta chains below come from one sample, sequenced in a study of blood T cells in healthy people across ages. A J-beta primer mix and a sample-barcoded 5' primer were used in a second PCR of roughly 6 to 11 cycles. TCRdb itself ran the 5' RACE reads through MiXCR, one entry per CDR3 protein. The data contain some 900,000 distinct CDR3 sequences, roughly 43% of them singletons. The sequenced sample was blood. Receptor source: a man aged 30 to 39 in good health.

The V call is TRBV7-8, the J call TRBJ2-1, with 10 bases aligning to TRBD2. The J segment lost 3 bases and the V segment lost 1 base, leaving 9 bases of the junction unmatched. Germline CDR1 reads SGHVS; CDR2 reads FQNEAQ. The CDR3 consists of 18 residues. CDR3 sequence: CASSLGGTSGVLYNEQFF. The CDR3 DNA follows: TGTGCCAGCAGCTTAGGGGGAACTAGCGGGGTCCTCTACAATGAGCAGTTCTTC.

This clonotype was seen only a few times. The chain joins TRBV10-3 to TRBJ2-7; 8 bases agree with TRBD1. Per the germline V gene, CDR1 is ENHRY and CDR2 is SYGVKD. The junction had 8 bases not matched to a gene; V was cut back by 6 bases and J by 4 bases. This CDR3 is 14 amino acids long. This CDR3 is CAIRKTGAVYEQYF. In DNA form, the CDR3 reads TGTGCCATCAGGAAGACAGGGGCAGTGTACGAGCAGTACTTC.

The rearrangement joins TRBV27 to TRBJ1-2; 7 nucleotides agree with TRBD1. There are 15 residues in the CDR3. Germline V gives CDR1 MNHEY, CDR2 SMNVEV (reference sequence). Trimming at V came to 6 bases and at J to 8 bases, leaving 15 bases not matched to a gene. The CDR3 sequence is CASSFYPHRGSGYTF. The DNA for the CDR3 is TGTGCCAGCAGCTTCTACCCTCACAGGGGCTCGGGCTACACCTTC.

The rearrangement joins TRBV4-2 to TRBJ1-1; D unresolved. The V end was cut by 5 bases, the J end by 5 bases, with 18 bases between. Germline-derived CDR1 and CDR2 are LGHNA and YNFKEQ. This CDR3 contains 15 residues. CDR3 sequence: CASSSTLRARTEAFF. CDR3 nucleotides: TGTGCCAGCAGCTCTACGCTTAGGGCTAGAACTGAAGCTTTCTTT.

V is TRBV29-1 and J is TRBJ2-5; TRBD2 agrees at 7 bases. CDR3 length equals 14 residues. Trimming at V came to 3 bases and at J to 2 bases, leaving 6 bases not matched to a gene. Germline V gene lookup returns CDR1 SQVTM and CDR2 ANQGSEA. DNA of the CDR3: TGCAGCGTTGATGGGCTAGCGGTACAAGAGACCCAGTACTTC. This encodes CSVDGLAVQETQYF.

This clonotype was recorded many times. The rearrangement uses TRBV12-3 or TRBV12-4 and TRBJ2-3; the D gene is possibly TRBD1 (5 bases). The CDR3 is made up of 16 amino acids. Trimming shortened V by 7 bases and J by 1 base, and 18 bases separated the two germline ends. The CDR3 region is CASTRRTTARTDTQYF. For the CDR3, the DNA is TGTGCCAGCACCCGGCGGACGACAGCCCGCACAGATACGCAGTATTTT.

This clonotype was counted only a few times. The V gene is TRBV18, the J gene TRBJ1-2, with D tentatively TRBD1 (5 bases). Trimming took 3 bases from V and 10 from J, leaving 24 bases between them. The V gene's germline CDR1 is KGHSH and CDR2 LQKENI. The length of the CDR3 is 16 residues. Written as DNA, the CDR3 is TGTGCCAGCTCACCGCGTCCCGGGACGGACGGTGGGCCCTACACCTTC. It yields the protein CASSPRPGTDGGPYTF.

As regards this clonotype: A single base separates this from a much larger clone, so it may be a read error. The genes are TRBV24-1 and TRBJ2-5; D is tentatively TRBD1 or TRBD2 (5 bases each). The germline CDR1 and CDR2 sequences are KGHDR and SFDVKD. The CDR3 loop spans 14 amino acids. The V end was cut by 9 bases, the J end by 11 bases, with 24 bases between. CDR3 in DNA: TGTGCCACCCGAGGACTGGGTGGACACAATGAGCAGTACTTC. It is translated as CATRGLGGHNEQYF.

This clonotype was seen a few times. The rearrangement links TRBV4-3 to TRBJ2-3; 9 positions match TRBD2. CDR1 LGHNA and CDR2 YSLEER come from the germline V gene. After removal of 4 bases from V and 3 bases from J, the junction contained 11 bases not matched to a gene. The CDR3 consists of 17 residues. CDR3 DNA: TGCGCCAGCAGCCCTCACGGGGGCGGGGGGGGAACAGATACGCAGTATTTT. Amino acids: CASSPHGGGGGTDTQYF.

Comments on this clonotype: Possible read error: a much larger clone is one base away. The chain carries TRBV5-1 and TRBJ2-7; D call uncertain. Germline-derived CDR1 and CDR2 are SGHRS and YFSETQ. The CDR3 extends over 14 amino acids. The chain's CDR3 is CANSQTGSSYEQYF. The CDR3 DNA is TGCGCCAACAGCCAGACTGGAAGCTCCTACGAGCAGTACTTC.

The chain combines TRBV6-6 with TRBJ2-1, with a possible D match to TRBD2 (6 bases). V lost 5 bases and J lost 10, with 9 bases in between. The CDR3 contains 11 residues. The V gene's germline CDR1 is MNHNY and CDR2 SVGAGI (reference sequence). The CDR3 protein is CASSAREEQFF. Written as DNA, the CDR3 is TGTGCCAGCAGTGCCCGGGAGGAGCAGTTCTTC.

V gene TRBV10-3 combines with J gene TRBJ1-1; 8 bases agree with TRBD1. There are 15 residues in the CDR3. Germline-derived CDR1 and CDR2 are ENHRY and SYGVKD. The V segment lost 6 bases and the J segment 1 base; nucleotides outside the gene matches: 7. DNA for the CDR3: TGTGCCATCAGGGGGACAGGCCAGGGGAACACTGAAGCTTTCTTT. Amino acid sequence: CAIRGTGQGNTEAFF.

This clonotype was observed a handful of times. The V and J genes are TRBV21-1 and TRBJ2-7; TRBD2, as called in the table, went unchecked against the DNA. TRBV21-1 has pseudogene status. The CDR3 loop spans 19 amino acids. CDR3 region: CASPLGKASGRTELYEQYF. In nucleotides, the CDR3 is TGTGCCAGCCCACTTGGGAAGGCCTCAGGTAGGACAGAACTCTACGAGCAGTACTTC.

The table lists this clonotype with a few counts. DNA of the CDR3: TGTGCCAGCAGGACGGGACAGGGGGCATCCTACAATGAGCAGTTCTTC. Translating gives CASRTGQGASYNEQFF. This sequence joins TRBV7-9 and TRBJ2-1; 12 bases map to TRBD1. V lost 6 bases to trimming and J lost 1 base; unmatched junction nucleotides: 4. This CDR3 is 16 amino acids long. The germline V gene has CDR1 SEHNR and CDR2 FQNEAQ (reference sequence).